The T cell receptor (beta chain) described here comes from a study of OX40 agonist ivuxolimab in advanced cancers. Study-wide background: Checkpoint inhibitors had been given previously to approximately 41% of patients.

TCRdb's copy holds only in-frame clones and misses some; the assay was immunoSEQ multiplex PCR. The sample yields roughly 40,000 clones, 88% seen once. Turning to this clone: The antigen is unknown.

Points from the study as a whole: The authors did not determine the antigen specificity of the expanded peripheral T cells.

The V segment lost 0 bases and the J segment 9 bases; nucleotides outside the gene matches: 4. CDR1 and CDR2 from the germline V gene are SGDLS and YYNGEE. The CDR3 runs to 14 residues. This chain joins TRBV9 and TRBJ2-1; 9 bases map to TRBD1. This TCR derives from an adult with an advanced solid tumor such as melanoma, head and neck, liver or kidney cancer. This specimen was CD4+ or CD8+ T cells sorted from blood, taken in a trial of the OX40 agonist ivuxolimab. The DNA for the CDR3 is TGTGCCAGCAGCGTAGGGGACAGGGTAACTGAGCAGTTCTTC. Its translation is CASSVGDRVTEQFF.